This T cell receptor beta chain was recorded in a study of T cell responses to AZD1222 COVID-19 vaccine. General study findings and limits: Donors in the cohort were predominantly white British and more often female, and clonal diversity was possibly underestimated. Nearly half of spike-specific TCRs reportedly go after variant regions that carry no mutations. The number of AZD1222 recipients seropositive at baseline was only five or six. Two doses of AZD1222 preceded a rise in Spike-specific TCR breadth and depth.

Notes on this clone: Its antigen is unknown.

The CDR3 runs to 14 residues. V was shortened by 5 bases and J by 6 bases, with 16 bases between the two germline ends. Germline V gene data show CDR1 as MDHEN and CDR2 as SYDVKM. The method was immunoSEQ multiplex PCR; TCRdb's version includes in-frame clones alone and lacks a portion of them. The sample has fewer than 120,000 clones, nearly 90% seen once; the top ten hold 3.2%. This chain joins TRBV28 and TRBJ1-2, with no clear D. Sequencing was performed on peripheral blood, taken on day 0 of AZD1222 vaccination. The TCR sequence derives from an adult in good health. CDR3 DNA: TGTGCCAGCAGTACCCGGAGGGCGGATGATGGCTACACCTTC. Translating gives CASSTRRADDGYTF.